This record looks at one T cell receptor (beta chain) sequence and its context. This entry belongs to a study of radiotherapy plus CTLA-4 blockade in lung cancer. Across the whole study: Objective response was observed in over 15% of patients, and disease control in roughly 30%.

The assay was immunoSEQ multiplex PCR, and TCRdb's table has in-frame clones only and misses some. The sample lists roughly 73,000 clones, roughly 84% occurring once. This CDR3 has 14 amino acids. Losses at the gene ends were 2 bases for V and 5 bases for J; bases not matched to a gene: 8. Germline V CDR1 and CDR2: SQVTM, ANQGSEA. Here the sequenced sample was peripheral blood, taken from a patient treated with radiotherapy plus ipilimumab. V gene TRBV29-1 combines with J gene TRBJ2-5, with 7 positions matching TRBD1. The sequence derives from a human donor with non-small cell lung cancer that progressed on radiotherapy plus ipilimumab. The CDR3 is CSVESTGVRETQYF. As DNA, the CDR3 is TGCAGCGTTGAAAGTACAGGGGTCCGGGAGACCCAGTACTTC.